The 28 T cell receptor beta chains listed next were all sequenced from one sample in a study of early stage breast cancer tumors. Clones were read by immunoSEQ multiplex PCR, and TCRdb kept only the in-frame ones, dropping some. The repertoire holds 25,000 to 30,000 clones, with roughly two thirds as singletons. The sequencing sample was made of blood. The receptor source for this set is a person aged 45-60 years with breast cancer.

For this clone: This same CDR3 is encoded by further DNA sequences in the sample. The rearrangement joins TRBV18 to TRBJ2-2, with D perhaps matching TRBD1 (6 bases). Trimming cost V 3 bases and J 2 bases, with 10 bases left between them. Germline CDR1 reads KGHSH; CDR2 reads LQKENI. The CDR3 is 15 amino acids. The CDR3 DNA is TGTGCCAGCTCACCGGGACAAGTCAACACCGGGGAGCTGTTTTTT. Amino acid sequence: CASSPGQVNTGELFF.

The chain joins TRBV6-1 to TRBJ2-1, with D unclear. The CDR3 covers 16 residues. V shed 4 bases and J shed 3 bases, with 16 bases lying between them. Germline V CDR1 and CDR2: MNHNS, SASEGT. This CDR3 reads CASSARASTDYNEQFF. The CDR3 nucleotides read TGTGCCAGCAGTGCTCGAGCGTCCACGGACTACAATGAGCAGTTCTTC.

The J gene is TRBJ1-1, the V gene TRBV11-1; the D gene is possibly TRBD1 (6 bases). In germline, CDR1 is SGHAT, CDR2 FQDESV (reference sequence). The CDR3 runs 13 residues. Trimming took off 6 bases at V and 1 base at J, with 9 bases between the two ends. For the CDR3, the DNA is TGTGCCAGCAGTCCGACAGGGAACACTGAAGCTTTCTTT. Protein: CASSPTGNTEAFF.

This rearrangement joins TRBV11-1 to TRBJ2-3; D is perhaps TRBD1 (5 bases). V gave up 1 base and J gave up 0 bases, with 8 bases separating them. Germline CDR1 and CDR2: SGHAT and FQDESV (reference sequence). The CDR3 sequence is 15 residues long. In DNA, the CDR3 is TGTGCCAGCAGCTTAGGGACAACTAGCACAGATACGCAGTATTTT. Translation gives CASSLGTTSTDTQYF.

This clone has a handful of counts. V is TRBV5-1 and J is TRBJ2-7, with a tentative D call TRBD2 (5 bases). The CDR3 has 14 amino acids. CDR1 and CDR2 from the germline V gene are SGHRS and YFSETQ. V was cut by 3 bases and J by 2 bases, with 12 bases left in between. The CDR3 sequence is CASSSQTTAYEQYF. CDR3 nucleotides: TGCGCCAGCAGCTCCCAGACTACCGCCTACGAGCAGTACTTC.

This clone appeared a few times. V is TRBV7-2 and J is TRBJ1-5; D might be TRBD1 (5 bases). Deletions cut 1 base from V and 9 bases from J, with 13 bases between. The CDR3 runs 14 residues. Germline assignment: CDR1 SGHTA and CDR2 FQGNSA. The DNA for the CDR3 is TGTGCCAGCAGCTTAGGTCAGGGTAAAGGGCCCCAGCATTTT. This translates into CASSLGQGKGPQHF.

This clone was picked up a small number of times. The chain links TRBV19 to TRBJ1-1; D call uncertain. The CDR3 length is 12 residues. Trimming stripped 7 bases from V and 11 bases from J, with 17 bases between. Per germline, CDR1 LNHDA and CDR2 SQIVND (reference sequence). The CDR3 DNA reads TGTGCCAGTAATAGGGAGTTTACGCGGGCTTTCTTT. This translates into CASNREFTRAFF.

V usage is TRBV4-3 and J usage is TRBJ2-7; D is unclear. V gave up 1 base and J gave up 0 bases, with 13 bases separating them. The germline V gene has CDR1 LGHNA and CDR2 YSLEER. The CDR3 has 16 amino acids. CDR3 residues: CASSQGLGASSYEQYF. Written as DNA, the CDR3 is TGCGCCAGCAGCCAAGGACTCGGCGCCAGCTCCTACGAGCAGTACTTC.

This CDR3 reads CAWQGQGGEKLFF. Here the CDR3 DNA reads TGTGCCTGGCAGGGACAGGGTGGTGAAAAACTGTTTTTT. The rearrangement uses TRBV30 and TRBJ1-4; 9 positions match TRBD1. Germline loops: CDR1 GTSNPN, CDR2 SVGIG (reference sequence). The length of the CDR3 is 13 residues. J lost 7 bases, V lost 5 bases, and 5 bases had no gene match.

V usage is TRBV29-1 and J usage is TRBJ2-4, with 8 bases that match TRBD1. This CDR3 is built from 15 residues. The ends lost 4 bases at V and 8 bases at J; junction bases unmatched: 13. Germline assignment: CDR1 SQVTM and CDR2 ANQGSEA. CDR3 in DNA: TGCAGCGTTGGGACCCGGGACAGGACTGGGGACATTCAGTACTTC. It encodes CSVGTRDRTGDIQYF.

The chain uses TRBV2 and TRBJ2-1; 8 bases are a match to TRBD2. Germline-derived CDR1 and CDR2 are SNHLY and FYNNEI. V shed 1 base and J 7 bases; nucleotides not matched to a gene: 6. CDR3 length: 15 residues. Written as DNA, the CDR3 is TGTGCCAGCAGTGAAGTTGGACTAGCCGAGAATGAGCAGTTCTTC. Translated: CASSEVGLAENEQFF.

In this sample, this clone turned up a few times. The chain couples TRBV27 to TRBJ1-1, with 9 bases matching TRBD1. Germline lookup yields CDR1 MNHEY and CDR2 SMNVEV (reference sequence). Germline trimming cut 2 bases from V and 4 bases from J; bases unmatched to any gene: 11. The CDR3 is 17 amino acids. The CDR3 DNA reads as TGTGCCAGCAGTTTACTGGGGTCGCTGACAGGGGGCACTGAAGCTTTCTTT. Its translation is CASSLLGSLTGGTEAFF.

The chain is built from TRBV7-2 and TRBJ2-1; 10 bases match TRBD2. V was clipped by 0 bases and J by 10 bases; unmatched bases: 9. The germline CDR1 and CDR2 sequences are SGHTA and FQGNSA. CDR3 size: 16 residues. CDR3 nucleotides: TGTGCCAGCAGCTTAGCCCCTAGCGGGAGTTTAGGCGAGCAGTTCTTC. It encodes CASSLAPSGSLGEQFF.

As regards this clone: Other nucleotide sequences in the sample specify the same CDR3. The genes are TRBV18 and TRBJ2-5; D is uncertain. The germline gives CDR1 KGHSH, CDR2 LQKENI. Trimming took off 3 bases at V and 0 bases at J, with 2 bases between the two ends. This CDR3 region has 12 residues. CDR3 DNA sequence: TGTGCCAGCTCACCGTACCAAGAGACCCAGTACTTC. Its translation: CASSPYQETQYF.

The chain employs TRBV7-2 and TRBJ1-1; 7 bases line up with TRBD1. J was trimmed by 1 base and V by 1 base; bases with no gene match: 6. Germline V gene lookup returns CDR1 SGHTA and CDR2 FQGNSA. The CDR3 has 16 amino acids. Written as DNA, the CDR3 is TGTGCCAGCAGCTTAGTTAGGGGGCGCGGGAACACTGAAGCTTTCTTT. It yields the protein CASSLVRGRGNTEAFF.

This chain connects TRBV6-5 to TRBJ2-7, with 11 nucleotides matching TRBD1. Per the germline V gene, CDR1 is MNHEY and CDR2 is SVGAGI. V dropped 6 bases and J dropped 5; count of bases not matched to a gene: 3. The CDR3 extends over 13 amino acids. In nucleotides, the CDR3 is TGTGCCAGCAGGAGGACAGGGGGCAACGAGCAGTACTTC. This encodes CASRRTGGNEQYF.

The J gene is TRBJ1-2, the V gene TRBV27, with 10 nucleotides matching TRBD1. The CDR3 has 14 residues. Germline CDR1 is MNHEY and CDR2 is SMNVEV (reference sequence). Trimming cost V 6 bases and J 5 bases; bases outside gene matches: 6. DNA of the CDR3: TGTGCCAGCAGACCGACAGGGGGCGCATATGGCTACACCTTC. Its protein is CASRPTGGAYGYTF.

This clone has just a few counts. The V call is TRBV7-2, the J call TRBJ1-5; maybe TRBD1 (5 bases). The CDR3 contains 15 residues. Between the trimmed V and J ends, which lost 2 bases and 3 bases, there was a span of 11 bases. Germline V lookup: CDR1 SGHTA, CDR2 FQGNSA. The CDR3 sequence: CASSLLAGSNQPQHF. In nucleotides, the CDR3 is TGTGCCAGCAGCTTATTGGCAGGGTCCAATCAGCCCCAGCATTTT. Supplemented by reference TRBV7-2 and TRBJ1-5, the full variable domain reads GAGVSQSPSNKVTEKGKDVELRCDPISGHTALYWYRQSLGQGLEFLIYFQGNSAPDKSGLPSDRFSAERTGGSVSTLTIQRTQQEDSAVYLCASSLLAGSNQPQHFGDGTRLSIL.

This clone was recorded only once. This rearrangement joins TRBV28 to TRBJ2-7, with D perhaps given as TRBD1 or TRBD2 (6 bases each). Germline V gives CDR1 MDHEN, CDR2 SYDVKM. V lost 3 bases, J lost 7 bases, and 16 bases lay in between. There are 14 residues in the CDR3. CDR3: CASSFRGLGREQYF. The DNA for the CDR3 is TGTGCCAGCAGTTTTCGGGGGCTAGGGCGTGAGCAGTACTTC.

The rearrangement uses TRBV6-5 and TRBJ2-3, with 9 bases that match TRBD2. The germline gives CDR1 MNHEY, CDR2 SVGAGI. Trimming cost V 2 bases and J 1 base; bases outside gene matches: 1. The CDR3 is made up of 15 amino acids. The CDR3 nucleotides read TGTGCCAGCAGTTACAGCGGGAGGCGCACAGATACGCAGTATTTT. Translation gives CASSYSGRRTDTQYF.

The count of this clone is one. This rearrangement joins TRBV9 to TRBJ1-2; possibly TRBD1 for D (6 bases). There are 17 residues in the CDR3. Germline values: CDR1 SGDLS, CDR2 YYNGEE. The ends were cut back, 1 base at V and 2 bases at J, with 18 bases in the middle. CDR3 sequence (DNA): TGTGCCAGCAGCGTAAGTCCCGGCGCAGGGGCGAACTATGGCTACACCTTC. Translation: CASSVSPGAGANYGYTF. Combining the CDR3 with reference TRBV9 and TRBJ1-2 gives the whole variable domain DSGVTQTPKHLITATGQRVTLRCSPRSGDLSVYWYQQSLDQGLQFLIQYYNGEERAKGNILERFSAQQFPDLHSELNLSSLELGDSALYFCASSVSPGAGANYGYTFGSGTRLTVV.

The chain is built from TRBV15 and TRBJ1-1; 9 positions agree with TRBD1. V lost 5 bases, J lost 5 bases, and 6 bases stayed unmatched. Germline V gene data show CDR1 as LNHNV and CDR2 as YYDKDF (reference sequence). The length of the CDR3 is 14 residues. In DNA form, the CDR3 reads TGTGCCACCAGCGGCGGGACAGGGCGAACTGAAGCTTTCTTT. It is translated as CATSGGTGRTEAFF.

The rearrangement joins TRBV5-1 to TRBJ2-7; D is possibly TRBD1 (6 bases). This CDR3 region has 15 residues. Trimming took 2 bases from V and 2 from J, leaving 14 bases between them. Looked up from germline, CDR1 is SGHRS and CDR2 is YFSETQ. The CDR3 DNA reads as TGCGCCAGCAGCTTATTATCGGACAGAGCCTACGAGCAGTACTTC. The encoded protein is CASSLLSDRAYEQYF. Full variable domain (rest looked up from reference TRBV5-1 and TRBJ2-7): KAGVTQTPRYLIKTRGQQVTLSCSPISGHRSVSWYQQTPGQGLQFLFEYFSETQRNKGNFPGRFSGRQFSNSRSEMNVSTLELGDSALYLCASSLLSDRAYEQYFGPGTRLTVT.

The chain is built from TRBV25-1 and TRBJ1-1, with D possibly TRBD1 on 6 matching bases. The CDR3 is 15 residues long. V lost 7 bases to trimming and J lost 7 bases, with 22 bases between them. Germline lookup yields CDR1 MGHDK and CDR2 SYGVNS. CDR3: CASTPERGASGEAFF. The DNA of the CDR3 is TGTGCCAGCACACCCGAGAGGGGGGCCAGTGGTGAAGCTTTCTTT.

CDR3 sequence reads: CASSLRPLGDPNTGELFF. The CDR3 bases are TGTGCCAGCAGCCTCCGGCCCTTAGGGGACCCAAACACCGGGGAGCTGTTTTTT. The chain is built from TRBV9 and TRBJ2-2; D could derive from TRBD1 or TRBD2 (5 bases each). The CDR3 runs 18 residues. Trimming removed 4 bases from V and 2 bases from J, with 21 bases in between. Germline V gene sequence: CDR1 SGDLS, CDR2 YYNGEE. The full variable domain, rest sourced from reference TRBV9 and TRBJ2-2, is DSGVTQTPKHLITATGQRVTLRCSPRSGDLSVYWYQQSLDQGLQFLIQYYNGEERAKGNILERFSAQQFPDLHSELNLSSLELGDSALYFCASSLRPLGDPNTGELFFGEGSRLTVL.

This clone came up a few times. The J gene is TRBJ2-5, the V gene TRBV6-5; 8 bases line up with TRBD2. V shed 8 bases and J 2 bases; nucleotides not matched to a gene: 10. The germline V gene has CDR1 MNHEY and CDR2 SVGAGI. This CDR3 contains 15 residues. This chain's CDR3 is CASAPLLAVQETQYF. The CDR3 DNA reads TGTGCCAGCGCCCCCCTACTAGCGGTTCAAGAGACCCAGTACTTC.

The gene calls are TRBV5-6 and TRBJ1-2; TRBD1 agrees at 9 bases. The CDR3 sequence is 14 residues long. V lost 4 bases to trimming and J lost 7 bases; unmatched junction nucleotides: 8. Germline loops: CDR1 SGHDT, CDR2 YYEEEE. CDR3 sequence reads: CASSQQGAPRGYTF. CDR3 bases: TGTGCCAGCAGCCAACAGGGGGCGCCGCGTGGCTACACCTTC.

The J gene is TRBJ1-1, the V gene TRBV10-3, with D possibly TRBD1 on 5 matching bases. Germline CDR1 and CDR2: ENHRY and SYGVKD. V lost 6 bases to trimming and J lost 0 bases, with 14 bases between them. There are 15 residues in the CDR3. The DNA for the CDR3 is TGTGCCATCAGGAGGGGCAGGGACTTGAACACTGAAGCTTTCTTT. It translates to CAIRRGRDLNTEAFF.